Shown below are 15 T cell receptor beta chains from a single sample sequenced in a study of T cells in Graves' hyperthyroidism and ophthalmopathy (dated by TCRdb to the late 2010s). Library method: multiplex PCR. Sequencing instrument: Illumina HiSeq 2000. TCR beta CDR3 regions were amplified from RNA transcripts. The TCR CDR3 was subjected to a first round of RT-PCR using the HTBI primer set and the Qiagen OneStep RT-PCR kit. Using fastp trimming at Q25 and MiXCR clonotype assembly, TCRdb reanalyzed the public sequencing data and kept in-frame beta chains. CDR3 protein duplicates are merged, each entry listing the most common genes and DNA. The sample table shows approximately 330,000 distinct CDR3 sequences, and 21% are seen once. About 50% of the sample is in the top ten clones. The sample comprised blood. All receptors come from a woman aged 50 to 60 with Graves' hyperthyroidism.

This clonotype was detected a few times. The J gene is TRBJ1-1, the V gene TRBV7-2; 8 positions agree with TRBD1. V gave up 1 base and J gave up 1 base; unmatched junction bases: 5. CDR3 length: 16 residues. The germline gives CDR1 SGHTA, CDR2 FQGNSA. The CDR3 nucleotides are TGTGCCAGCAGCTTAGACAGGGGGGCTACGAACACTGAAGCTTTCTTT. Translation gives CASSLDRGATNTEAFF.

This clonotype was seen at least ten times. The CDR3 protein is CASSGARSTYNEQFF. As DNA, the CDR3 is TGCGCCAGCAGCGGAGCCCGTTCGACCTACAATGAGCAGTTCTTC. The gene calls are TRBV5-1 and TRBJ2-1; D gene ambiguous. The CDR3 has 15 residues. CDR1 is SGHRS, CDR2 YFSETQ, per germline. V was clipped by 4 bases and J by 2 bases, with 13 bases between them.

This clonotype was recorded many times. The V call is TRBV12-3 or TRBV12-4, the J call TRBJ2-2; either TRBD1 or TRBD2 may fit D (5 bases each). CDR3 length: 14 residues. Trimming removed 8 bases from V and 2 bases from J, with 12 bases in between. Here the CDR3 DNA reads TGTGCCAGCTACCTGGGGGTCAACACCGGGGAGCTGTTTTTT. It translates to CASYLGVNTGELFF.

This clonotype was counted ten times or more. The chain is built from TRBV30 and TRBJ1-2; D is perhaps TRBD1 (5 bases). This CDR3 is 15 amino acids long. Between the trimmed V and J ends, which lost 7 bases and 3 bases, there was a span of 21 bases. Germline CDR1 reads GTSNPN; CDR2 reads SVGIG (reference sequence). CDR3 sequence (DNA): TGTGCCTTCCTCAGGGATTCCACCCTTTACTATGGCTACACCTTC. Protein: CAFLRDSTLYYGYTF. The full variable domain, in which reference TRBV30 and TRBJ1-2 provide the parts outside the CDR3, is SQTIHQWPATLVQPVGSPLSLECTVEGTSNPNLYWYRQAAGRGLQLLFYSVGIGQISSEVPQNLSASRPQDRQFILSSKKLLLSDSGFYLCAFLRDSTLYYGYTFGSGTRLTVV.

The chain combines TRBV4-1 with TRBJ1-1; D unclear. The CDR3 spans 14 residues. The V end lost 0 bases, the J end lost 0 bases, and 5 bases lay between the germline ends. From germline, CDR1 is MGHRA and CDR2 YSYEKL. The CDR3 nucleotides read TGCGCCAGCAGCCAAGACGGAGTGAACACTGAAGCTTTCTTT. Residues: CASSQDGVNTEAFF.

The rearrangement links TRBV20-1 to TRBJ1-3; perhaps TRBD1 as D (6 bases). Trimming removed 5 bases at V and 1 base at J, with 15 bases between. This CDR3 is 15 amino acids long. CDR1 is DFQATT, CDR2 SNEGSKA, per germline (reference sequence). CDR3 loop: CSALLWTDSGNTIYF. CDR3 sequence (DNA): TGCAGTGCTCTCCTCTGGACAGATTCTGGAAACACCATATATTTT.

This clonotype was seen only a few times. This sequence joins TRBV29-1 and TRBJ2-5; TRBD2 matches 9 bases. Germline V gene data show CDR1 as SQVTM and CDR2 as ANQGSEA. This CDR3 comprises 13 residues. V lost 7 bases and J lost 3; bases outside the gene matches: 6. CDR3 residues: CSGGGGREETQYF. The CDR3, as DNA: TGCAGCGGCGGGGGGGGGCGGGAAGAGACCCAGTACTTC.

At least ten counts were recorded for this clonotype. The gene calls are TRBV7-2 and TRBJ2-2; perhaps TRBD2 as D (5 bases). Trimming took 1 base from V and 5 from J, leaving 14 bases between them. There are 16 residues in the CDR3. Germline V gene lookup returns CDR1 SGHTA and CDR2 FQGNSA. Written as DNA, the CDR3 is TGTGCCAGCAGCTTAGTGCGGCGGGCAGTTACCGGGGAGCTGTTTTTT. Translation: CASSLVRRAVTGELFF.

The rearrangement joins TRBV7-2 to TRBJ1-2; D remains ambiguous. The V and J ends lost 2 bases and 1 base respectively, with 20 bases between them. The germline gives CDR1 SGHTA, CDR2 FQGNSA. This CDR3 spans 18 amino acids. CDR3 residues: CASSLNLGAADLNYGYTF. CDR3 bases: TGTGCCAGCAGCTTAAATCTTGGAGCGGCAGACCTTAACTATGGCTACACCTTC.

The sample holds many counts of this clonotype. This rearrangement joins TRBV7-2 to TRBJ2-7; 8 nucleotides match TRBD2. Per the germline V gene, CDR1 is SGHTA and CDR2 is FQGNSA. V was clipped by 5 bases and J by 0 bases; unmatched bases: 3. The CDR3 has 14 amino acids. The CDR3 spells CASSASGSSYEQYF. The CDR3 nucleotides read TGTGCCAGCAGCGCGAGCGGGAGCTCCTACGAGCAGTACTTC.

This clonotype was observed a single time. The rearrangement links TRBV27 to TRBJ2-3, with 10 bases that match TRBD2. CDR1 is MNHEY, CDR2 SMNVEV, per germline (reference sequence). The CDR3 loop spans 18 amino acids. Losses at the gene ends were 0 bases for V and 4 bases for J; bases not matched to a gene: 10. In DNA form, the CDR3 reads TGTGCCAGCAGTTTATCGAGCGGGCTAGCGGGAGCCGCAGATACGCAGTATTTT. It is translated as CASSLSSGLAGAADTQYF.

In its sample, this clonotype was seen a few times. V and J are TRBV18 and TRBJ1-3; tentative D call: TRBD1 (6 bases). This CDR3 comprises 17 residues. Trimming stripped 4 bases from V and 0 bases from J, with 16 bases between. Germline V gene data show CDR1 as KGHSH and CDR2 as LQKENI. As DNA, the CDR3 is TGTGCCAGCTCACTTACCGGGACACTGAGCTCTGGAAACACCATATATTTT. Protein sequence: CASSLTGTLSSGNTIYF.

Ten or more counts support this clonotype. This chain joins TRBV20-1 and TRBJ1-1; tentatively, D is TRBD1 (5 bases). Trimming stripped 1 base from V and 7 bases from J, with 10 bases between. This CDR3 is built from 12 residues. In germline, CDR1 is DFQATT, CDR2 SNEGSKA (reference sequence). CDR3 sequence reads: CSARAPGIEAFF. Here the CDR3 DNA reads TGCAGTGCTAGAGCACCAGGGATTGAAGCTTTCTTT.

This clonotype was detected ten times or more. This chain uses TRBV3-1 with TRBJ2-1; D remains ambiguous. Looked up from germline, CDR1 is LGHDT and CDR2 is YNNKEL (reference sequence). The germline V and J ends were trimmed by 1 base and 4 bases, with 2 bases remaining between them. The CDR3 is 12 residues long. This CDR3 is CASSQGYNEQFF. The DNA of the CDR3 is TGTGCCAGCAGCCAAGGTTACAATGAGCAGTTCTTC.

This chain links TRBV7-9 with TRBJ1-1, with TRBD1 as a possible D gene (6 bases). This CDR3 is 14 amino acids long. The ends were cut back, 5 bases at V and 0 bases at J, with 10 bases in the middle. Germline V CDR1 and CDR2: SEHNR, FQNEAQ (reference sequence). The DNA of the CDR3 is TGTGCCAGCAGCCTCCCAGGGGTGAACACTGAAGCTTTCTTT. Translation gives CASSLPGVNTEAFF.